This T cell receptor (beta chain) was sequenced during a study of monozygotic twins with inflammatory bowel disease. Comments on this clonotype: Its antigen is currently unknown.

Study outcomes and limitations: Especially with disease activity, IBD patients shared fewer clonotypes with others than healthy twins did.

Germline V gene lookup returns CDR1 PRHDT and CDR2 FYEKMQ (reference sequence). CDR3 length: 12 residues. Researchers used around 3,800 ng of total RNA for each TCR library. Per sample, reverse transcription was split into eight reactions. The authors ran two nested PCRs of 16 and 9 cycles on TCRalpha and TCRbeta cDNA. TCRdb reworked the 5' RACE reads into one entry per CDR3 protein, no DNA. The sample has 200,000 to 250,000 distinct CDR3 sequences. This receptor was taken from a human donor with ulcerative colitis or Crohn's disease, or a healthy co-twin of an affected twin (not recorded which). The specimen was blood. V usage is TRBV13 and J usage is TRBJ2-7. CDR3 amino acids: CASSPWEEEQYF.